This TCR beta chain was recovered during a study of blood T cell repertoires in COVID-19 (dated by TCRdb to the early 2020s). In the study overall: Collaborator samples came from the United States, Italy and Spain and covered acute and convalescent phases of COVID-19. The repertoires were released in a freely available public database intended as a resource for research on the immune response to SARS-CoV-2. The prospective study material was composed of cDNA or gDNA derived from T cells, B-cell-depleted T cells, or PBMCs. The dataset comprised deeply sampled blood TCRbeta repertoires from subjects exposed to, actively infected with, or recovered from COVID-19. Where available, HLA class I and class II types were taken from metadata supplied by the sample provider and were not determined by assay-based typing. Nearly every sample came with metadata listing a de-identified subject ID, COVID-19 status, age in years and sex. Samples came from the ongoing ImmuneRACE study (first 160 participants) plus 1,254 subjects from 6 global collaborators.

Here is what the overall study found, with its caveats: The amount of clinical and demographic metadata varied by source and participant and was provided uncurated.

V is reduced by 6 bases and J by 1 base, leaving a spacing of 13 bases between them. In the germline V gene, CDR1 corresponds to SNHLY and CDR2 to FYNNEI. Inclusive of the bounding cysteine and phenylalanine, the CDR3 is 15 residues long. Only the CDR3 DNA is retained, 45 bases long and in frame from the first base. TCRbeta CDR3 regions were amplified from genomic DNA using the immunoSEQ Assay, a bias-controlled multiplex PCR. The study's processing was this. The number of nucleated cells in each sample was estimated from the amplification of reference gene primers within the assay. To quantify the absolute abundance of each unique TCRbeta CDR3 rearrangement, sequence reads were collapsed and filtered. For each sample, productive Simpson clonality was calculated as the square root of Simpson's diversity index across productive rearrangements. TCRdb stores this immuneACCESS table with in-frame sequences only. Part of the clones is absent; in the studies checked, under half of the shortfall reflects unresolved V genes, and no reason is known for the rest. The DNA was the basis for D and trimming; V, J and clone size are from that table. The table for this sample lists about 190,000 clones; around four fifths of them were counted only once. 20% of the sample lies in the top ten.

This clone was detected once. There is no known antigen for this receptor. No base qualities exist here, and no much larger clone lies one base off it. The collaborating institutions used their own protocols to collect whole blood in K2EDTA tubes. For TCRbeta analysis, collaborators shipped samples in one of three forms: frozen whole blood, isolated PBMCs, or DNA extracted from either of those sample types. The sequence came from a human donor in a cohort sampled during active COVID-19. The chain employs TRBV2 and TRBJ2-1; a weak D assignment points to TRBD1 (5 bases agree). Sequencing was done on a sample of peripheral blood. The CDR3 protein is CASRGKDISYNEQFF. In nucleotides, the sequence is TGTGCCAGCAGGGGCAAGGACATATCCTACAATGAGCAGTTCTTC.